A selection of T cell receptor beta chains follows, all from one sample in a study of T cell responses to AZD1222 COVID-19 vaccine. Sequencing used immunoSEQ multiplex PCR; TCRdb keeps in-frame clones, though not all of them. The top ten hold 2.5% to 3.5% of the sample, which has over 130,000 clones, more than 75% seen once. The sample consisted of peripheral blood, taken 28 days after the second AZD1222 dose. All receptors derive from an adult who received the AZD1222 COVID-19 vaccine. Each CDR3 is given with its conserved first and last residue. The D gene is left open where the match is weak. A clone size is listed for some rows: how often the clone was seen (once, few, many), or a class if it is expanded.

D gene,J gene,V gene,clone size,CDR3 protein,CDR3 DNA
.,TRBJ2-1,TRBV5-1,.,CASSFQDGSYNEQFF,TGCGCCAGCAGCTTTCAAGATGGGTCCTACAATGAGCAGTTCTTC
.,TRBJ1-5,TRBV4-1,.,CASSHPGQGSAANQPQHF,TGCGCCAGCAGCCACCCCGGGCAGGGGTCGGCGGCTAACCAGCCCCAGCATTTT
.,TRBJ1-4,TRBV19,once,CASTHAWGRPNEKLFF,TGTGCCAGTACCCACGCATGGGGGAGGCCCAATGAAAAACTGTTTTTT
TRBD1,TRBJ1-2,TRBV4-2,.,CASSRGRTGELGGYTF,TGTGCCAGCAGCCGAGGTCGGACAGGGGAGTTGGGTGGCTACACCTTC
.,TRBJ1-5,TRBV2,.,CASSLSLGRQPQHF,TGTGCCAGCAGTTTAAGCCTCGGCCGTCAGCCCCAGCATTTT
.,TRBJ1-4,TRBV7-9,once,CASSFSGDWEKLFF,TGTGCCAGCAGCTTTTCTGGGGATTGGGAAAAACTGTTTTTT
.,TRBJ2-5,TRBV18,.,CASSTLTDTQQETQYF,TGTGCCAGCTCAACCCTGACAGACACCCAACAAGAGACCCAGTACTTC
TRBD1,TRBJ1-4,TRBV5-1,.,CASSTTGAGEKLFF,TGCGCCAGCAGCACGACAGGGGCGGGGGAAAAACTGTTTTTT
TRBD1,TRBJ1-5,TRBV7-9,.,CASSVDRGDQPQHF,TGTGCCAGCAGCGTTGACAGGGGAGATCAGCCCCAGCATTTT
TRBD2,TRBJ2-5,TRBV10-3,.,CAISGGLASLEETQYF,TGTGCCATCAGTGGGGGACTAGCTAGTTTAGAAGAGACCCAGTACTTC
.,TRBJ1-3,TRBV25-1,.,CASGWDTIYF,TGTGCCTCGGGGTGGGACACCATATATTTT
TRBD1,TRBJ2-2,TRBV5-1,once,CASSPGQGYGELFF,TGCGCCAGCAGCCCTGGACAGGGCTACGGGGAGCTGTTTTTT
.,TRBJ2-1,TRBV2,.,CASSELPNEQFF,TGTGCCAGCAGTGAATTGCCCAATGAGCAGTTCTTC
.,TRBJ2-2,TRBV10-3,.,CAISDFTGKTGELFF,TGTGCCATCAGTGATTTCACAGGAAAAACCGGGGAGCTGTTTTTT
TRBD1,TRBJ2-5,TRBV18,few,CASSPPDRTGGVETQYF,TGTGCCAGCTCACCACCCGATCGGACAGGGGGCGTTGAGACCCAGTACTTC
.,TRBJ1-2,TRBV29-1,.,CSVSTAYGYTF,TGCAGCGTTAGCACAGCCTATGGCTACACCTTC
.,TRBJ1-3,TRBV2,.,CASSARGNTIYF,TGTGCCAGCAGTGCGAGGGGAAACACCATATATTTT
.,TRBJ2-7,TRBV7-6,.,CASSGQGKSSYEQYF,TGTGCCAGCAGCGGGCAGGGTAAAAGCTCCTACGAGCAGTACTTC
.,TRBJ2-4,TRBV21-1,.,CASSKVRKAAGIAKNIQYF,TGTGCCAGCAGCAAAGTCCGGAAAGCGGCAGGCATAGCCAAAAACATTCAGTACTTC
.,TRBJ1-1,TRBV29-1,.,CSVNLAGREAFF,TGCAGCGTTAATCTCGCGGGTCGTGAAGCTTTCTTT
.,TRBJ1-2,TRBV30,.,CAWSRGPGAWMSTF,TGTGCCTGGAGTCGAGGGCCCGGGGCTTGGATGAGCACCTTC
.,TRBJ2-5,TRBV5-1,.,CASGEGGQETQYF,TGCGCCAGCGGCGAGGGGGGGCAAGAGACCCAGTACTTC
.,TRBJ2-1,TRBV4-3,.,CASSQDPHLVFF,TGCGCCAGCAGCCAAGATCCCCATCTTGTGTTCTTC
.,TRBJ2-1,TRBV27,once,CASSKLNNEQFF,TGTGCCAGCAGTAAATTGAACAATGAGCAGTTCTTC
.,TRBJ1-1,TRBV18,.,CASSPRLYEGGNTEAFF,TGTGCCAGCTCACCACGCCTATATGAGGGGGGGAACACTGAAGCTTTCTTT
TRBD2,TRBJ2-1,TRBV29-1,.,CSVEGGLDNEQFF,TGCAGCGTTGAAGGGGGACTAGATAATGAGCAGTTCTTC
.,TRBJ1-5,TRBV3-1/TRBV3-2,once,CASSQAPDQPQHF,TGTGCCAGCAGCCAAGCTCCTGATCAGCCCCAGCATTTT